This T cell receptor beta chain was retrieved from a study of cytomegalovirus exposure and HLA in healthy donors. Trimming cost V 5 bases and J 4 bases; bases outside gene matches: 4. The germline CDR1 and CDR2 sequences are SSHAT and FNYEAQ (reference sequence). The CDR3 sequence is 15 residues long. Both 60 Vbeta primers and 13 Jbeta primers went into the PCR. Only in-frame clones appear in the TCRdb table, and some are missing; sequencing was by immunoSEQ multiplex PCR. The sample shows 250,000 or so clones, about 90% of them seen only once. This TCR was recovered from a girl aged 2-10 years in good health and CMV-seronegative. This chain connects TRBV7-7 to TRBJ2-1, with TRBD2 matching over 11 bases. Material: PBMCs. The CDR3 sequence: CASSPGLAGYNEQFF. The CDR3 nucleotides are TGTGCCAGCAGCCCCGGACTAGCGGGTTACAATGAGCAGTTCTTC. Complete variable domain (other parts from reference TRBV7-7 and TRBJ2-1): GAGVSQSPRYKVTKRGQDVTLRCDPISSHATLYWYQQALGQGPEFLTYFNYEAQPDKSGLPSDRFSAERPEGSISTLTIQRTEQRDSAMYRCASSPGLAGYNEQFFGPGTRLTVL.